Below, 10 T cell receptor beta chains from the same sample are listed, as sequenced in a study of blood T cell repertoires in COVID-19. TCRdb keeps only in-frame clones here, not all; method: immunoSEQ multiplex PCR. The repertoire holds around 200,000 clones, with about 81% as singletons. Material for sequencing was PBMCs or T cells enriched from blood (not recorded which). These receptors were taken from a man in his forties who had recovered from COVID-19.

The V gene is TRBV29-1, the J gene TRBJ1-3, with TRBD1 identical over 7 bases. Trimming took 6 bases from V and 8 from J; bases not matched to a gene: 4. CDR1 is SQVTM and CDR2 is ANQGSEA in the germline V gene. The CDR3 totals 11 residues. The CDR3: CSVRQGDTIYF. The CDR3, as DNA: TGCAGCGTGAGACAGGGAGACACCATATATTTT.

CDR3: CASSRGQGAVGNQPQHF. The CDR3 DNA follows: TGTGCCAGCAGCAGGGGACAGGGGGCTGTTGGCAATCAGCCCCAGCATTTT. This chain connects TRBV5-6 to TRBJ1-5; 12 nucleotides line up with TRBD1. This CDR3 has 17 residues. The V gene's germline CDR1 is SGHDT and CDR2 YYEEEE. The ends lost 4 bases at V and 2 bases at J; junction bases unmatched: 7. The complete variable domain, with remaining parts taken from reference TRBV5-6 and TRBJ1-5, reads DAGVTQSPTHLIKTRGQQVTLRCSPKSGHDTVSWYQQALGQGPQFIFQYYEEEERQRGNFPDRFSGHQFPNYSSELNVNALLLGDSALYLCASSRGQGAVGNQPQHFGDGTRLSIL.

Comment on this clone: The same CDR3 can be traced to other DNA sequences in this sample. The V and J genes are TRBV28 and TRBJ1-5; D perhaps matches TRBD1 (5 bases). This CDR3 contains 12 residues. Per the germline V gene, CDR1 is MDHEN and CDR2 is SYDVKM. Deletions cut 2 bases from V and 7 bases from J, with 6 bases between. The CDR3 loop is CASSLGAQPQHF. CDR3 DNA sequence: TGTGCCAGCAGTTTAGGGGCCCAGCCCCAGCATTTT. Combining the CDR3 with reference TRBV28 and TRBJ1-5 gives the whole variable domain DVKVTQSSRYLVKRTGEKVFLECVQDMDHENMFWYRQDPGLGLRLIYFSYDVKMKEKGDIPEGYSVSREKKERFSLILESASTNQTSMYLCASSLGAQPQHFGDGTRLSIL.

This clone was observed a single time. J is TRBJ1-6 and V is TRBV7-9; D gene ambiguous. Deletions cut 1 base from V and 3 bases from J, with 7 bases between. The CDR3 extends over 15 amino acids. Germline lookup yields CDR1 SEHNR and CDR2 FQNEAQ (reference sequence). The CDR3 sequence is CASSLGGIYNSPLHF. The DNA of the CDR3 is TGTGCCAGCAGCTTAGGAGGAATCTATAATTCACCCCTCCACTTT. The full variable domain, rest sourced from reference TRBV7-9 and TRBJ1-6, is DTGVSQNPRHKITKRGQNVTFRCDPISEHNRLYWYRQTLGQGPEFLTYFQNEAQLEKSRLLSDRFSAERPKGSFSTLEIQRTEQGDSAMYLCASSLGGIYNSPLHFGNGTRLTVT.

The chain couples TRBV7-9 to TRBJ1-1; D may be TRBD1 (5 bases). V lost 3 bases, J lost 5 bases, and 13 bases lay in between. CDR1 is SEHNR and CDR2 is FQNEAQ in the germline V gene (reference sequence). The CDR3 contains 14 residues. The CDR3 nucleotides read TGTGCCAGCAGCTTCGAGGGACTCCTAACTGAAGCTTTCTTT. Protein product: CASSFEGLLTEAFF.

V gene TRBV4-2 combines with J gene TRBJ2-7; 7 bases fit TRBD2. The V and J ends lost 6 bases and 7 bases, in that order; junction bases with no gene match: 6. Germline CDR1 is LGHNA and CDR2 is YNFKEQ. The CDR3 extends over 12 amino acids. CDR3 sequence reads: CASSPSGEEQYF. The DNA for the CDR3 is TGTGCCAGCAGTCCCAGCGGGGAAGAGCAGTACTTC.

This chain links TRBV7-9 with TRBJ1-3; D ambiguous. CDR3 length equals 16 residues. The ends were cut back, 2 bases at V and 0 bases at J, with 11 bases in the middle. Germline values: CDR1 SEHNR, CDR2 FQNEAQ (reference sequence). The CDR3 nucleotides are TGTGCCAGCAGCTTAATGAGGTCCAGCTCTGGAAACACCATATATTTT. Its translation: CASSLMRSSSGNTIYF.

The chain couples TRBV25-1 to TRBJ1-4; D perhaps matches TRBD1 (6 bases). The CDR3 is 14 residues long. Trimming shortened V by 4 bases and J by 7 bases, and 13 bases separated the two germline ends. Germline CDR1 is MGHDK and CDR2 is SYGVNS. The CDR3 is CASSGWDKSEKLFF. The CDR3, as DNA: TGTGCCAGCAGTGGTTGGGACAAGTCTGAAAAACTGTTTTTT.

The V gene is TRBV21-1, the J gene TRBJ2-7; TRBD2 is taken as the D call from the table, unchecked against the DNA. TRBV21-1 is annotated as a pseudogene. The CDR3 runs to 15 residues. CDR3 coding DNA: TGTGCCAGCAGCAAAGGAGGCGGGACCACCTACGAGCAGTACTTC. Translating it yields CASSKGGGTTYEQYF.

This chain links TRBV5-1 with TRBJ2-2, with 11 bases identical to TRBD2. The length of the CDR3 is 17 residues. The J segment lost 0 bases and the V segment lost 5 bases, leaving 6 bases of the junction unmatched. The V gene's germline CDR1 is SGHRS and CDR2 YFSETQ. The CDR3 sequence: CASRNLAGGSNTGELFF. In nucleotides, the CDR3 is TGCGCCAGCAGAAATCTAGCGGGGGGTTCGAACACCGGGGAGCTGTTTTTT.